Listed here is a single T cell receptor (beta chain). No antigen is known for it. The sample comes from a study of vaccination effects on CD4 cells after COVID-19. Per the germline V gene, CDR1 is LNHNV and CDR2 is YYDKDF (reference sequence). V lost 0 bases and J lost 4; bases outside the gene matches: 3. CDR3 size: 17 residues. Using immunoSEQ multiplex PCR, the repertoire was profiled, and TCRdb retains in-frame clones only, with some absent. This sample has 55,000 or so clones, with more than 75% found just once. Within the ViraFEST assay, antigen-specific CD4+ T cells underwent expansion with viral peptide pools prior to sequencing. Once cultured for approximately 10 days, the cells underwent separation to obtain CD4+ T cells. Convalescent patients had PCR-confirmed SARS-CoV-2 infection between March and December 2020. Supplemented with about 9.9 IU/ml IL-2 and 9.5 to 10 ug/ml peptides, a few million PBMC per well were kept in culture.

The sample consisted of CD4+ T cells from PBMCs cultured with HIV peptides, taken before COVID-19 vaccination. Subset given: HIV-1 Nef peptide pool negative control/reference culture. The sequence came from a human donor who had a prior SARS-CoV-2 infection. The chain combines TRBV15 with TRBJ2-1; 13 positions agree with TRBD2. The CDR3 DNA reads as TGTGCCACCAGCAGAGACAGGACTAGCGGGAGTTACAATGAGCAGTTCTTC. This translates into CATSRDRTSGSYNEQFF.